A selection of T cell receptor beta chains follows, all from one sample in a study of blood T cell repertoires in COVID-19. Libraries were prepared by immunoSEQ multiplex PCR; TCRdb keeps only in-frame clonotypes and omits some of them. The table shows 250,000 or so clones, with approximately 89% occurring only once. The sample comprised PBMCs or T cells enriched from blood (not recorded which). These receptor sequences come from a man aged 35-49 years who had been exposed to COVID-19. The CDR3 runs from the conserved cysteine through the conserved F or W.

v_gene: TRBV15; j_gene: TRBJ2-5; CDR3aa: CATSRDWPTGGTQYF
v_gene: TRBV19; j_gene: TRBJ2-2; CDR3aa: CASSRSSGTGELFF
v_gene: TRBV12-3/TRBV12-4; j_gene: TRBJ2-1; CDR3aa: CASSLRGYNEQFF
v_gene: TRBV28; j_gene: TRBJ1-5; CDR3aa: CASRGGNQPQHF
v_gene: TRBV11-2; j_gene: TRBJ1-4; CDR3aa: CASSSWGQGEENEKLFF
v_gene: TRBV18; j_gene: TRBJ2-2; CDR3aa: CASSPYPGLAGTGELFF
v_gene: TRBV19; j_gene: TRBJ2-1; CDR3aa: CASSISSAAHLYNEQFF
v_gene: TRBV5-6; j_gene: TRBJ1-2; CDR3aa: CASSFLSGVNYGYTF
v_gene: TRBV9; j_gene: TRBJ2-5; CDR3aa: CASSVAEQETQYF
v_gene: TRBV11-2; j_gene: TRBJ2-7; CDR3aa: CASSQLAGAYEQYF
v_gene: TRBV12-3/TRBV12-4; j_gene: TRBJ1-4; CDR3aa: CASSQGQGELFF
v_gene: TRBV6-1; j_gene: TRBJ2-1; CDR3aa: CASSERPDNEQFF
v_gene: TRBV6-2/TRBV6-3; j_gene: TRBJ2-1; CDR3aa: CASSPDRDYYNEQFF
v_gene: TRBV5-6; j_gene: TRBJ2-6; CDR3aa: CASSFPTAGAGANVLTF